This paragraph reports one TCR beta chain. The antigen it recognizes is unknown. Qualities for individual bases were not recorded, and no much larger clone is one base off. Whole blood was collected in K2EDTA tubes by collaborating institutions according to the institutions' own protocols. Collaborator samples were shipped for TCRbeta analysis as frozen whole blood, isolated PBMCs, or DNA extracted from either sample type. This sample was taken from a study of blood T cell repertoires in COVID-19 (dated by TCRdb to about 2020). Some background on the complete study: Samples from collaborators originated in the United States, Italy and Spain and spanned both the acute and convalescent phases of COVID-19. Samples were obtained from the ongoing ImmuneRACE study (first 160 participants) and from over 1,000 subjects provided by 6 global collaborators. The material from the prospective study consisted of cDNA or gDNA derived from T cells, B-cell-depleted T cells, or PBMCs. A freely available public database, intended as a resource for researchers studying the immune response to SARS-CoV-2, is where the repertoires were released. A de-identified subject ID, COVID-19 status, age in years and sex were almost always included in the sample metadata. Deeply sampled blood TCRbeta repertoires from subjects exposed to, actively infected with, or recovered from COVID-19 were included in the dataset. Where available, HLA class I and class II types were obtained from metadata supplied by the sample provider rather than from assay-based typing. Results the study describes overall, beyond this receptor: The amount of clinical and demographic metadata varied by source and participant and was provided uncurated.

V loses 3 bases of germline sequence and J loses 4 bases, and the interval between the two ends is 12 bases. From a lookup of the germline V gene (reference sequence), CDR1 and CDR2 are DFQATT and SNEGSKA. From cysteine to phenylalanine, the CDR3 is 13 amino acids long. The sequence is cut down to CDR3 DNA, 39 bases in frame from base 1. TCRbeta CDR3 regions were amplified from genomic DNA by means of the immunoSEQ Assay, a bias-controlled multiplex PCR. As for how the authors treated the data: The number of nucleated cells in each sample was estimated from the amplification of reference gene primers within the assay. To quantify the absolute abundance of each unique TCRbeta CDR3 rearrangement, sequence reads were collapsed and filtered. For each sample, productive Simpson clonality was calculated as the square root of Simpson's diversity index across productive rearrangements. TCRdb mirrors the immuneACCESS table, restricted to in-frame sequences. Some clones are absent from its copies; in checked studies, under half trace to an unresolved V gene, and the reason for the others is unknown. Clonal size and the V and J genes are those of that table, whereas D and trimming came from the DNA. The sample table shows 75,000 to 90,000 clones, and around four fifths are seen once. The ten largest clones take up over 15% of the sample.

The source of this sequence is a man aged 80 or over with active or convalescent COVID-19. Material for sequencing was peripheral blood. The V gene is TRBV20-1 and the J gene is TRBJ1-1; the D segment could be TRBD1, given 5 matching bases. The DNA is as follows: TGCAGTGCTAGTTTGGCCCAGGGCACTGAAGCTTTCTTT. Its product reads: CSASLAQGTEAFF.